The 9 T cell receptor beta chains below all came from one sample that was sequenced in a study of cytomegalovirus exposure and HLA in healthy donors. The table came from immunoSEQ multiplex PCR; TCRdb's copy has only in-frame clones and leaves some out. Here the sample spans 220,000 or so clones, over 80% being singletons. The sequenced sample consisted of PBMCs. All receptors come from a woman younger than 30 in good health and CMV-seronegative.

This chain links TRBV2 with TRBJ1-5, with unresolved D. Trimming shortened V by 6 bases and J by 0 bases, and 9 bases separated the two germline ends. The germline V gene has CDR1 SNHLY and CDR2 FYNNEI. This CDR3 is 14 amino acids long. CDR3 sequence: CASRAEYSNQPQHF. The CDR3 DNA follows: TGTGCCAGCAGGGCAGAGTATAGCAATCAGCCCCAGCATTTT.

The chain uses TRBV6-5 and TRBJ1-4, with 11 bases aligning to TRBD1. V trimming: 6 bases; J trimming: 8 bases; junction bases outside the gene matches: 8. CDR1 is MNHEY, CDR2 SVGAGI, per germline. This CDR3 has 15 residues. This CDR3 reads CASRLLDRGHEKLFF. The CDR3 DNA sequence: TGTGCCAGCAGACTCCTGGACAGGGGGCACGAAAAACTGTTTTTT.

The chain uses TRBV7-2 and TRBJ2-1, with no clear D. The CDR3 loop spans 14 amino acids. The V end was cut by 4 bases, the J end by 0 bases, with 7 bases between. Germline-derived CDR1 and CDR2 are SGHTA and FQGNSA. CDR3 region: CASSYESSYNEQFF. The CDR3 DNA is TGTGCCAGCAGCTACGAGAGCTCCTACAATGAGCAGTTCTTC.

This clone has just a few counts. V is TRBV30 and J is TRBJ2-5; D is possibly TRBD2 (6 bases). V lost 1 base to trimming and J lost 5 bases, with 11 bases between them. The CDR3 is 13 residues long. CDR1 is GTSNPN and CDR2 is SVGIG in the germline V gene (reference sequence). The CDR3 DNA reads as TGTGCCTGGAGTGGTCCAGGGAGGGAGACCCAGTACTTC. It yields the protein CAWSGPGRETQYF.

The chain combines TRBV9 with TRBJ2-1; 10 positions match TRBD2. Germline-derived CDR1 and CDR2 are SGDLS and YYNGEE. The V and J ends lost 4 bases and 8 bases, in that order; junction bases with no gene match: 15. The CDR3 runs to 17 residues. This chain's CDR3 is CASSTTRAGGTSDEQFF. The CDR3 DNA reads TGTGCCAGCAGCACGACGAGAGCGGGGGGGACTTCGGATGAGCAGTTCTTC.

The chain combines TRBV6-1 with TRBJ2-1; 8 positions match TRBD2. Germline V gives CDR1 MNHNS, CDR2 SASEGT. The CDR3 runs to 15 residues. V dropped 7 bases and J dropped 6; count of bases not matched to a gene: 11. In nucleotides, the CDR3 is TGTGCCAGCACGCCCCGGGGACTAGTGAGCAATGAGCAGTTCTTC. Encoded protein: CASTPRGLVSNEQFF.

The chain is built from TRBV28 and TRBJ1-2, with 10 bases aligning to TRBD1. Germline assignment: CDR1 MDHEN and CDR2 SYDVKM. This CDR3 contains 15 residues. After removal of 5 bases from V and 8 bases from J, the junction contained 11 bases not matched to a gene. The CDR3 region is CASSLPRQGAQGYTF. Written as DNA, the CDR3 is TGTGCCAGCAGTCTTCCCCGACAGGGGGCGCAGGGCTACACCTTC.

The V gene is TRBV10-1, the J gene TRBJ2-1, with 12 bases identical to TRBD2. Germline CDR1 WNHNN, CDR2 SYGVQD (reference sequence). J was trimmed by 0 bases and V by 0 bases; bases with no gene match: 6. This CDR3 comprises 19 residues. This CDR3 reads CASSESTSGGPGSYNEQFF. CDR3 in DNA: TGCGCCAGCAGTGAGTCGACTAGCGGGGGCCCCGGCTCCTACAATGAGCAGTTCTTC.

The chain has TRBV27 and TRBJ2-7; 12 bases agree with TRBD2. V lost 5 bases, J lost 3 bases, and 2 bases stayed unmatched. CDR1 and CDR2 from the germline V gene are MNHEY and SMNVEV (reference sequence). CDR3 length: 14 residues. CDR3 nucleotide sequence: TGTGCCAGCAGTCCGGGACTAGCGGGCTACGAGCAGTACTTC. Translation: CASSPGLAGYEQYF.